The rows below give T cell receptor beta chains drawn from one sample of a study of beta chain features in type 1 diabetes. Data came from immunoSEQ multiplex PCR; TCRdb stores just in-frame clones and leaves some out. Of 120,000 or so clones listed, 17% are singletons. The sample comprised central memory CD4+ T cells from blood. The receptors originated from a man aged 18 to 35 with type 1 diabetes. CDR3s include the opening cysteine and the closing phenylalanine or tryptophan. D genes are given only for firm matches. Clone size is not always given. Where it is, it says once, few, many or a class for expanded clones.

>.|TRBJ1-1|TRBV30|.
CAWSVGGGTGEAFF
TGTGCCTGGAGTGTAGGTGGAGGGACGGGTGAAGCTTTCTTT
>.|TRBJ2-5|TRBV21-1|few
CASPKTGRAVTQYF
TGTGCCAGCCCGAAAACCGGGAGGGCCGTGACCCAGTACTTC
>.|TRBJ2-7|TRBV4-3|.
CASSQERLYEQYF
TGCGCCAGCAGCCAAGAACGGTTGTACGAGCAGTACTTC
>.|TRBJ1-3|TRBV4-1|few
CASSPGRAVAGNTIYF
TGCGCCAGCAGCCCCGGGCGGGCGGTAGCTGGAAACACCATATATTTT
>.|TRBJ2-1|TRBV10-3|few
CAISEPQFDNEQFF
TGTGCCATCAGTGAACCCCAATTCGACAATGAGCAGTTCTTC
>TRBD1|TRBJ2-5|TRBV28|.
CASSLIRTGAETQYF
TGTGCCAGCAGTTTAATCCGGACAGGGGCAGAGACCCAGTACTTC
>TRBD1|TRBJ2-3|TRBV10-3|.
CAIRPGQGGGTDTQYF
TGTGCCATCAGACCGGGACAGGGCGGGGGCACAGATACGCAGTATTTT
>.|TRBJ2-7|TRBV21-1|.
CASSVEFDEQYF
TGTGCCAGCAGCGTAGAGTTTGACGAGCAGTACTTC
>TRBD2|TRBJ2-1|TRBV4-2|few
CASSQDPLKLAGGLAEQFF
TGTGCCAGCAGCCAAGATCCCCTAAAACTAGCGGGGGGTCTGGCGGAGCAGTTCTTC
>.|TRBJ2-1|TRBV10-1|.
CASSDGGDEQFF
TGCGCCAGCAGTGATGGTGGGGATGAGCAGTTCTTC
>.|TRBJ2-1|TRBV25-1|few
CASSELRDQQFF
TGTGCCAGCAGTGAATTACGGGACCAGCAGTTCTTC
>.|TRBJ2-2|TRBV11-2|few
CASRISDSTGELFF
TGTGCCAGCAGGATCTCGGACAGCACCGGGGAGCTGTTTTTT
>.|TRBJ1-1|TRBV9|few
CASSVGGMNTEAFF
TGTGCCAGCAGCGTAGGGGGGATGAACACTGAAGCTTTCTTT
>.|TRBJ2-7|TRBV5-4|.
CASSLWGGREEQYF
TGTGCCAGCAGCTTGTGGGGGGGCCGCGAAGAGCAGTACTTC
>TRBD2|TRBJ2-1|TRBV7-6|.
CASRQSYGTSEYNEQFF
TGTGCCAGCAGACAATCTTACGGGACTAGCGAATACAATGAGCAGTTCTTC
>.|TRBJ2-3|TRBV18|few
CASSPSEGTDTQYF
TGTGCCAGCTCACCTTCGGAAGGTACAGATACGCAGTATTTT
>.|TRBJ2-1|TRBV7-2|few
CASSFRNGLSYNEQFF
TGTGCCAGCAGCTTCCGCAATGGACTCTCCTACAATGAGCAGTTCTTC
>.|TRBJ1-6|TRBV30|few
CALETGLGGSPLHF
TGTGCCTTGGAGACAGGTCTAGGAGGGTCACCCCTCCACTTT
>TRBD2|TRBJ2-3|TRBV11-2|.
CASSLGLAGDYTDTQYF
TGTGCCAGCAGCTTGGGACTAGCGGGGGATTACACAGATACGCAGTATTTT
>.|TRBJ1-1|TRBV7-2|.
CASSLGQGSTEAFF
TGTGCCAGCAGCTTAGGTCAGGGGTCCACTGAAGCTTTCTTT
>.|TRBJ1-1|TRBV7-9|.
CASIQDGRSTEAFF
TGTGCCAGCATCCAGGACGGGAGATCCACTGAAGCTTTCTTT
>.|TRBJ2-7|TRBV6-1|.
CASMLIGDNEQYF
TGTGCCAGCATGTTGATAGGGGACAACGAGCAGTACTTC
>.|TRBJ2-1|TRBV7-9|few
CASSLDQDGFF
TGTGCCAGCAGCCTGGACCAAGACGGGTTCTTC
>TRBD2|TRBJ2-3|TRBV9|many
CASRDNPLAGGRTDTQYF
TGTGCCAGCAGAGACAACCCCCTAGCGGGGGGGCGCACAGATACGCAGTATTTT
>.|TRBJ2-3|TRBV10-1|.
CASSGPSTDTQYF
TGCGCCAGCAGTGGCCCGAGCACAGATACGCAGTATTTT
>TRBD2|TRBJ2-7|TRBV9|few
CASSVAGGGFYEQYF
TGTGCCAGCAGCGTAGCGGGAGGGGGATTCTACGAGCAGTACTTC
>.|TRBJ1-1|TRBV19|.
CASSIIAGTRIEAFF
TGTGCCAGTAGTATAATAGCAGGGACAAGGATTGAAGCTTTCTTT
>TRBD2|TRBJ2-3|TRBV4-3|many
CASSPRGGPNTDTQYF
TGCGCCAGCAGCCCACGGGGGGGCCCCAACACAGATACGCAGTATTTT
>.|TRBJ2-2|TRBV6-1|.
CASRTVNTGELFF
TGTGCCAGCAGGACGGTGAACACCGGGGAGCTGTTTTTT
>.|TRBJ2-3|TRBV10-3|.
CAISEVRTDTQYF
TGTGCCATCAGTGAGGTCCGCACAGATACGCAGTATTTT
>.|TRBJ2-1|TRBV20-1|few
CSAPKPPHIF
TGCAGTGCTCCCAAGCCTCCTCATATCTTC
>.|TRBJ2-1|TRBV25-1|.
CASNQDLYNEQFF
TGTGCCAGCAATCAAGACCTCTACAATGAGCAGTTCTTC
>.|TRBJ2-7|TRBV5-1|few
CASSLDPSASYEQYF
TGCGCCAGCAGCTTGGATCCGAGTGCCTCCTACGAGCAGTACTTC
>.|TRBJ1-6|TRBV27|.
CASSFGNSPLHF
TGTGCCAGCAGTTTTGGTAATTCACCCCTCCACTTT
>.|TRBJ2-7|TRBV4-1|.
CASSQVDRNTREQYF
TGCGCCAGCAGCCAAGTGGACCGGAATACAAGGGAGCAGTACTTC
>.|TRBJ2-7|TRBV4-2|many
CASSQGAQSSYEQYF
TGTGCCAGCAGCCAAGGGGCACAGAGTTCCTACGAGCAGTACTTC
>TRBD1|TRBJ2-3|TRBV5-6|few
CASSLVGTGGTDTQYF
TGTGCCAGCAGCTTGGTAGGGACAGGGGGCACAGATACGCAGTATTTT
>TRBD2|TRBJ2-1|TRBV6-5|few
CASSAAGGNNEQFF
TGTGCCAGCAGCGCGGCGGGGGGAAACAATGAGCAGTTCTTC
>.|TRBJ2-1|TRBV5-6|few
CASSLGRFREQFF
TGTGCCAGCAGCTTGGGACGATTCCGTGAGCAGTTCTTC
>.|TRBJ2-5|TRBV18|.
CASSPEETQYF
TGTGCCAGCTCACCGGAAGAGACCCAGTACTTC
>.|TRBJ2-7|TRBV4-2|.
CASSPQNRNEQYF
TGTGCCAGCAGCCCCCAGAACCGGAACGAGCAGTACTTC
>TRBD2|TRBJ2-1|TRBV18|many
CASSPRGTSGNSEQFF
TGTGCCAGCTCACCGCGCGGGACTAGCGGGAATAGTGAGCAGTTCTTC
>.|TRBJ2-7|TRBV29-1|many
CSVPFNDGSYEQYF
TGCAGCGTCCCCTTTAACGACGGAAGCTACGAGCAGTACTTC
>.|TRBJ2-3|TRBV2|few
CASSGQGGRTDTQYF
TGTGCCAGCAGCGGACAGGGCGGGAGGACAGATACGCAGTATTTT
>TRBD1|TRBJ1-4|TRBV5-8|few
CASSHGTGGVVNEKLFF
TGTGCCAGCAGCCACGGGACAGGGGGCGTTGTTAATGAAAAACTGTTTTTT